This record looks at one TCR beta chain sequence and its context. This clone's antigen is unknown. It has no much larger one-base neighbor in the sample; base qualities were not kept. Reading the germline V gene (reference sequence) gives CDR1 WNHNN and CDR2 SYGVQD. Deletion took 4 bases off V and 5 bases off J, with a span of 9 bases between the germline ends. Counted from cysteine to phenylalanine, this CDR3 has 13 amino acids. Only the CDR3 DNA is retained, 39 bases long and in frame from the first base. The data were taken from a study of shared clonotypes between healthy human individuals (dated by TCRdb to the early 2020s). Looking at the study overall: The cohort comprised a couple of women and a few men aged 18 to 49 years. For each donor, three plates each were used for CD4 naive and CD4 memory, two plates were used for CD8 naive, and one plate was used for CD8 memory. To estimate repertoire size and how much clonotype sharing occurs between individuals, the study deeply sequenced the blood TCR repertoires of 5 or 6 healthy adults. To increase sequencing depth and limit assay-specific biases, different laboratories used diverse techniques to prepare libraries and sequence TCR repertoires. Each donor's leukapheresis produced roughly between about 0.8 and 8.9 billion PBMCs. Paper-wide results and their limitations: When a handful of donors were compared, the shared fraction of clonotypes was about 5.2% for naive CD4, 3.5% to 4% for naive CD8, roughly 2.3% for memory CD4, and less than 0.5% for memory CD8. Incomplete sequencing was indicated by rarefaction of sorted-subset datasets, despite the large sequencing depth. Naive subsets generally had larger estimated clonotype richness than memory subsets. Only blood was sampled, and tissue TCR repertoires likely differ from those in blood. Because the study included a small number of donors, the genetic and exposure-history diversity represented was limited. Pairwise subsampling led to the expectation that sequencing depth would affect the degree of clonotype sharing among donors. Compared with non-shared clonotypes, the clonotypes found in all four sorted-subset donors had higher generation probabilities.

The donors were healthy, HIV-negative adults with no recently reported acute infections or vaccinations. All donors were Caucasian adults living in Nashville, Tennessee, USA. CD4+ T cells were enriched through magnetic negative selection, after which naive cells were positively selected on CD45RA and the remaining negative fraction served as the memory subset. Blood was obtained by leukapheresis, after which PBMCs were separated by Ficoll-Histopaque density gradient centrifugation and cryopreserved in liquid nitrogen vapor phase. Analytical flow cytometry was used to check the purity and quantity of every magnetically sorted T cell population. From each sorted fraction, genomic DNA was isolated and quantified by UV absorbance on a Nanodrop 2000c. Using the deep immunoSEQ assay, multiplex PCR amplified TCR CDR3 regions from genomic DNA. Genomic DNA extracted from each cell subset was distributed evenly over all wells of several immunoSEQ 96-well plates, and each plate served as one replicate. For sorted subsets, approximately 190 ng of genomic DNA, equivalent to some 33,000 T cell genomes, went into each replicate PCR. Purified libraries were measured with a Qubit 3.0 fluorometer, size-checked on a Bioanalyzer 2100, and measured again with the KAPA Library Quantification kit. Every immunoSEQ 96-well plate was sequenced on a dedicated single-read 150-cycle Illumina NextSeq 550 flow cell. On the authors' methods: Because the immunoSEQ output held only junctional sequences and lacked quality scores, the filtering could not match the filtering applied to full-length reads. To assign V/J genes and CDR3, sequences were annotated against IMGT germline references using PyIR, a Python wrapper for IgBLAST v1.9. Any read was removed if the V/J assignment was weak (E-value above 1e-6), the CDR3 was missing, or the read contained stop codons, out-of-frame junctions, or ambiguous translated residues. V3J clonotypes were defined as sequences sharing an identical inferred V gene, J gene, and CDR3 amino acid sequence. Percentage overlap between repertoires was computed as shared unique clonotypes divided by the size of the smaller repertoire. RTK rarefaction, the Chao1 estimator, and Recon v2.1 estimates of unobserved clonotypes were used to assess repertoire richness. Generation probabilities for all TCRbeta clonotypes obtained by the gDNA method from a handful of donors were computed using OLGA. As stored in TCRdb, this immuneACCESS dataset retains in-frame rearrangements with V and J assigned. A fraction of the clones does not appear; measured against another copy, unresolved V genes explain less than half of the discrepancy, and the remainder lacks a known reason. That table furnishes V, J and clone size, whereas the DNA furnished D and trimming. The sample table holds more than 400,000 clones, of which approximately 94% were seen once. The top ten hold approximately 0.067% of the sample.

This sequence uses TRBV10-1 and TRBJ1-5, with the D gene uncertain. The material sequenced was naive CD4+ T cells sorted from blood. This sample's cell subset or site label indicates: CD45RA+ positively selected. This sequence was found in a woman aged 25 to 39 in good health. The encoded CDR3 is CASSADRYQPQHF. The DNA is as follows: TGCGCCAGCAGTGCGGACCGCTATCAGCCCCAGCATTTT.